The sequence of this T cell receptor (beta chain) was determined in a study of blood T cell repertoires in COVID-19. Trimming left V 8 bases short and J 4 bases short, with 3 bases between. The CDR3 has 10 amino acids. Looked up from germline, CDR1 is SGHTA and CDR2 is FQGNSA. Profiling relied on immunoSEQ multiplex PCR, and the TCRdb table lists in-frame clones only, not all of them. The sample has more than 100,000 clones, 87% seen once. The specimen was peripheral blood. The gene calls are TRBV7-2 and TRBJ2-1; D call uncertain. The clonotype was recovered from a man aged 45-65 years with active COVID-19. CDR3 DNA sequence: TGTGCCAGCGAGTACAATGAGCAGTTCTTC. Residues: CASEYNEQFF.